This T cell receptor beta chain emerged from a study of blood T cell repertoires in COVID-19. Study information: Sources were T cells, B-cell-depleted T cells, or PBMCs; the material itself was cDNA or gDNA.

CDR3 length equals 17 residues. CDR1 and CDR2 (germline): MGHRA, YSYEKL. Trimming cost V 4 bases and J 0 bases; bases outside gene matches: 7. TCRdb's copy holds only in-frame clones and misses some; the assay was immunoSEQ multiplex PCR. This table holds around 140,000 clones, more than 85% found once. What was sequenced was peripheral blood. The rearrangement links TRBV4-1 to TRBJ2-1, with 9 bases that match TRBD2. The clonotype originates from a man in his forties or fifties with active or convalescent COVID-19. CDR3 nucleotide sequence: TGCGCCAGCAGCCGAGGAATTAGCGGGAGCTCCTACAATGAGCAGTTCTTC. Residues: CASSRGISGSSYNEQFF.